The T cell receptor (beta chain) described here comes from a study of T cells in localized non-small cell lung cancer. The study's findings and limits: Of the tissues analyzed, uninvolved adjacent lung showed maximal T cell clonality, greater than tumor. There were a median roughly 59 of the top 100 tumor clones appearing in adjacent lung. As only one tumor region underwent sequencing, heterogeneity remains possible. Longer overall survival associated with higher blood T cell density; shorter survival with higher adjacent-lung clonality.

The protocol was immunoSEQ multiplex PCR, while the TCRdb copy is restricted to in-frame clones and leaves out a portion. The sample has tens of thousands of clones, approximately 85% seen once. V dropped 8 bases and J dropped 5; count of bases not matched to a gene: 5. The germline CDR1 and CDR2 sequences are MNHEY and SMNVEV (reference sequence). The CDR3 consists of 13 residues. Remarks on this clone: Its specificity is unknown.

The receptor comes from an older female donor with stage I lung adenocarcinoma. Sequencing was performed on peripheral blood, taken before any cancer treatment. V is TRBV27 and J is TRBJ1-1; TRBD1 aligns across 10 bases. Written as DNA, the CDR3 is TGTGCCAGCCTGGACAGGGGGAAAACTGAAGCTTTCTTT. Residues: CASLDRGKTEAFF.